The entry below gives a single T cell receptor beta chain sequence along with its context. What it binds is not known. With 4 bases removed from V and 1 base from J, the gap between germline ends came to 11 bases. CDR3 size: 14 residues. The germline V gene has CDR1 SGHTA and CDR2 FQGNSA. The repertoire was sequenced with immunoSEQ multiplex PCR; TCRdb's copy has only in-frame clones and lacks some. The data contain a few thousand clones, roughly nine tenths of them singletons. The record originates from a study of T cell clonotyping in hematopoietic cell transplantation. Study-wide points: Few recipient clonotypes overlapped donors; over 95% were de novo at given depth.

V usage is TRBV7-2 and J usage is TRBJ2-7, with D unclear. The clonotype comes from a male patient aged 70 to 85 who had an allogeneic stem cell transplant from an unrelated donor, so T cells may come from the graft donor. Some clones in this sample may be carry-over from other donors' samples. The specimen comprised peripheral blood mononuclear cells, sampled 100 days after allogeneic stem cell transplant. CDR3 sequence reads: CASSSIMRSYEQYF. The CDR3 coding sequence is TGTGCCAGCAGCTCGATCATGCGATCCTACGAGCAGTACTTC.